Below are 25 T cell receptor beta chains sequenced from a single sample in a study of shared clonotypes between healthy human individuals. Data came from immunoSEQ multiplex PCR; TCRdb stores just in-frame clones and leaves some out. Of 2 million to 2.5 million clones listed, under 95% are singletons. The sequenced sample was naive CD4+ T cells from PBMCs. The subset was: CD45RA+ positively selected. Source of these receptors: a young man in good health. Some clones in this sample may be carry-over from other donors' samples.

This clone was observed once. The chain recombines TRBV29-1 with TRBJ1-2, with D unclear. Trimming pared 0 bases from V and 5 bases from J, leaving 19 bases between. Germline V lookup: CDR1 SQVTM, CDR2 ANQGSEA. The CDR3 totals 16 residues. This CDR3 reads CSVEETFRQLRYGYTF. The DNA of the CDR3 is TGCAGCGTTGAAGAAACATTTCGCCAATTAAGGTATGGCTACACCTTC. The whole variable domain, filled in from reference TRBV29-1 and TRBJ1-2, reads SAVISQKPSRDICQRGTSLTIQCQVDSQVTMMFWYRQQPGQSLTLIATANQGSEATYESGFVIDKFPISRPNLTFSTLTVSNMSPEDSSIYLCSVEETFRQLRYGYTFGSGTRLTVV.

This chain connects TRBV4-2 to TRBJ2-2, with 8 positions matching TRBD2. Germline lookup yields CDR1 LGHNA and CDR2 YNFKEQ. V was pared by 3 bases and J by 5 bases, with 5 bases of the junction left unmatched. This CDR3 has 15 amino acids. CDR3 amino acids: CASSQAGGWTGELFF. CDR3 nucleotide sequence: TGTGCCAGCAGCCAGGCGGGAGGTTGGACCGGGGAGCTGTTTTTT.

The chain recombines TRBV29-1 with TRBJ1-2; a weak D match, TRBD1 (5 bases). The ends were cut back, 6 bases at V and 8 bases at J, with 16 bases in the middle. Germline loops: CDR1 SQVTM, CDR2 ANQGSEA. This CDR3 has 12 amino acids. The CDR3 region has the DNA TGCAGCGTAGTAGACCCCAAGGGGGGCTACACCTTC. It is translated as CSVVDPKGGYTF.

The chain uses TRBV10-3 and TRBJ2-1; a weak D match, TRBD2 (5 bases). The V gene lost 0 bases and the J gene lost 5 bases, with 14 bases spanning the gap. There are 16 residues in the CDR3. Germline V gene lookup returns CDR1 ENHRY and CDR2 SYGVKD. CDR3 nucleotides: TGTGCCATCAGTGAGTCGGACTTTCGGAGGCACAATGAGCAGTTCTTC. Translated: CAISESDFRRHNEQFF.

Regarding this clone: This same CDR3 is encoded by further DNA sequences in the sample. The chain has TRBV5-1 and TRBJ2-3, with 9 nucleotides matching TRBD2. CDR3 length: 16 amino acids. Germline CDR1 reads SGHRS; CDR2 reads YFSETQ. Trimming at V came to 2 bases and at J to 0 bases, leaving 4 bases not matched to a gene. As DNA, the CDR3 is TGCGCCAGCAGCTTTCTAGCGGGAAAGAGCACAGATACGCAGTATTTT. Its protein product is CASSFLAGKSTDTQYF. The whole variable domain, filled in from reference TRBV5-1 and TRBJ2-3, reads KAGVTQTPRYLIKTRGQQVTLSCSPISGHRSVSWYQQTPGQGLQFLFEYFSETQRNKGNFPGRFSGRQFSNSRSEMNVSTLELGDSALYLCASSFLAGKSTDTQYFGPGTRLTVL.

V usage is TRBV6-6 and J usage is TRBJ2-3; 8 bases are a match to TRBD1. V lost 6 bases, J lost 3 bases, and 5 bases stayed unmatched. CDR1 MNHNY and CDR2 SVGAGI come from the germline V gene (reference sequence). The CDR3 totals 14 residues. The CDR3 reads CASRKRQGTDTQYF. The CDR3 nucleotides are TGTGCCAGCAGAAAGCGACAGGGGACAGATACGCAGTATTTT.

The chain combines TRBV13 with TRBJ1-3; possible D gene TRBD1, 6 bases. The germline CDR1 and CDR2 sequences are PRHDT and FYEKMQ (reference sequence). The CDR3 spans 16 residues. Trimming removed 7 bases at V and 2 bases at J, with 18 bases between. CDR3 coding DNA: TGTGCCAGCATCTCCGGGGGGCGGGTACCTGGAAACACCATATATTTT. This codes for CASISGGRVPGNTIYF. The whole variable domain, filled in from reference TRBV13 and TRBJ1-3, reads AAGVIQSPRHLIKEKRETATLKCYPIPRHDTVYWYQQGPGQDPQFLISFYEKMQSDKGSIPDRFSAQQFSDYHSELNMSSLELGDSALYFCASISGGRVPGNTIYFGEGSWLTVV.

V gene TRBV5-1 combines with J gene TRBJ2-4; a weak D match, TRBD2 (6 bases). The CDR3 covers 18 residues. Trimming removed 1 base from V and 6 bases from J, with 23 bases in between. Germline lookup yields CDR1 SGHRS and CDR2 YFSETQ. CDR3 DNA sequence: TGCGCCAGCAGCTTGAAAGGAGGGCCCGGATCGGTGGCAAACATTCAGTACTTC. It codes for CASSLKGGPGSVANIQYF.

The chain employs TRBV28 and TRBJ1-4; D possibly corresponds to TRBD1 (5 bases). The germline V gene has CDR1 MDHEN and CDR2 SYDVKM. Trimming shortened V by 4 bases and J by 10 bases, and 19 bases separated the two germline ends. This CDR3 comprises 15 residues. The CDR3 region has the DNA TGTGCCAGCAGTTCGCCTCACCCCCCTAGGGGAAAACTGTTTTTT. This encodes CASSSPHPPRGKLFF. The full variable domain, its missing parts supplied by reference TRBV28 and TRBJ1-4, is DVKVTQSSRYLVKRTGEKVFLECVQDMDHENMFWYRQDPGLGLRLIYFSYDVKMKEKGDIPEGYSVSREKKERFSLILESASTNQTSMYLCASSSPHPPRGKLFFGSGTQLSVL.

This chain joins TRBV6-4 and TRBJ1-2; D is perhaps TRBD1 (5 bases). V was pared by 6 bases and J by 8 bases, with 10 bases between. The CDR3 runs 11 residues. Per the germline V gene, CDR1 is MRHNA and CDR2 is SNTAGT. As DNA, the CDR3 is TGTGCCAGCAGAGCAGGGTCCGGCTACACCTTC. It is translated as CASRAGSGYTF.

The rearrangement uses TRBV5-5 and TRBJ2-3; D is ambiguous. CDR1 SGHKS and CDR2 YYEKEE come from the germline V gene (reference sequence). V lost 7 bases and J lost 2, with 14 bases in between. The CDR3 has 14 amino acids. Here the CDR3 reads CASLAAAFTDTQYF. CDR3 bases: TGTGCCAGCCTTGCGGCAGCCTTCACAGATACGCAGTATTTT.

Worth noting for this clone: Other DNA sequences of this sample code for an identical CDR3. The chain combines TRBV7-2 with TRBJ1-5, with D perhaps matching TRBD1 (5 bases). Germline V gives CDR1 SGHTA, CDR2 FQGNSA. This CDR3 is 13 amino acids long. Trimming pared 0 bases from V and 6 bases from J, leaving 6 bases between. CDR3: CASSLAQGQPQHF. The CDR3 nucleotides read TGTGCCAGCAGCTTAGCGCAGGGTCAGCCCCAGCATTTT.

For this clone: The CDR3 carries no conserved terminal phenylalanine or tryptophan, so it likely arises from a read error. The DNA is left out, because the CDR3 cannot be placed on it with certainty; the CDR3 is given as TCRdb lists it. This chain links TRBV21-1 with TRBJ2-3. TRBV21-1 represents a pseudogene. 13 amino acids form the CDR3, both terminal residues included. Here the CDR3 reads CASSKYRKQGGPA.

The rearrangement links TRBV6-1 to TRBJ2-1; D is undetermined. CDR3 length equals 12 residues. Germline CDR1 MNHNS, CDR2 SASEGT. The V end was cut by 2 bases, the J end by 12 bases, with 11 bases between. The CDR3 DNA reads as TGTGCCAGCAGTGAACCCGTCCCCCGGCAGTTCTTC. This translates into CASSEPVPRQFF.

This clone was seen more than once but under ten times. V usage is TRBV7-9 and J usage is TRBJ2-2; D possibly corresponds to TRBD2 (6 bases). CDR1 is SEHNR, CDR2 FQNEAQ, per germline (reference sequence). V was clipped by 11 bases and J by 5 bases, with 9 bases between them. The length of the CDR3 is 11 residues. CDR3 bases: TGTGCCCACAGCGGGACCGGGGAGCTGTTTTTT. This sequence encodes CAHSGTGELFF.

This clone was detected once. The chain uses TRBV4-2 and TRBJ2-5; D is undetermined. CDR1 is LGHNA, CDR2 YNFKEQ, per germline. The CDR3 covers 12 residues. The V end lost 8 bases, the J end lost 4 bases, and 11 bases lay between the germline ends. CDR3 sequence (DNA): TGTGCCAGCGGCTCACTGGGAGAGACCCAGTACTTC. It is translated as CASGSLGETQYF.

This chain links TRBV9 with TRBJ2-7; possibly TRBD2 for D (6 bases). The V end was cut by 3 bases, the J end by 2 bases, with 12 bases between. This CDR3 is built from 14 residues. Germline V lookup: CDR1 SGDLS, CDR2 YYNGEE. In DNA form, the CDR3 reads TGTGCCAGCAGCGCCGGGAGCCTACCCTACGAGCAGTACTTC. Protein: CASSAGSLPYEQYF.

This clone was picked up one time. The chain links TRBV7-2 to TRBJ1-1; no reliable D call. The CDR3 totals 15 residues. The germline V gene encodes CDR1 SGHTA and CDR2 FQGNSA. V lost 5 bases, J lost 0 bases, and 13 bases lay in between. The DNA for the CDR3 is TGTGCCAGCAGCCCCTCCGGCAGAATGAACACTGAAGCTTTCTTT. Translation gives CASSPSGRMNTEAFF.

The V and J genes are TRBV7-3 and TRBJ2-1, with 13 bases identical to TRBD2. CDR3 length: 14 residues. The germline V gene encodes CDR1 SGHTA and CDR2 FQGTGA. The J segment lost 9 bases and the V segment lost 5 bases, leaving 4 bases of the junction unmatched. Here the CDR3 DNA reads TGTGCCAGCAGCCGGACTAGCGGGAGTCGTGAGCAGTTCTTC. It codes for CASSRTSGSREQFF.

The chain couples TRBV7-3 to TRBJ2-1; TRBD2 aligns across 8 bases. Germline V gives CDR1 SGHTA, CDR2 FQGTGA. There are 15 residues in the CDR3. Trimming at V came to 5 bases and at J to 10 bases, leaving 13 bases not matched to a gene. The chain's CDR3 is CASSPGLGGGGEQFF. The CDR3, as DNA: TGTGCCAGCAGCCCGGGACTAGGGGGAGGTGGAGAGCAGTTCTTC.

The chain joins TRBV7-8 to TRBJ2-5, with a possible D match to TRBD1 (6 bases). This CDR3 has 18 residues. V shed 1 base and J shed 4 bases, with 22 bases lying between them. Germline values: CDR1 SGHVS, CDR2 FQNEAQ. CDR3 loop: CASSLGDLPGARGETQYF. CDR3 DNA sequence: TGTGCCAGCAGCTTAGGGGATCTGCCAGGGGCGAGGGGAGAGACCCAGTACTTC. The full variable domain, its missing parts supplied by reference TRBV7-8 and TRBJ2-5, is GAGVSQSPRYKVAKRGQDVALRCDPISGHVSLFWYQQALGQGPEFLTYFQNEAQLDKSGLPSDRFFAERPEGSVSTLKIQRTQQEDSAVYLCASSLGDLPGARGETQYFGPGTRLLVL.

Concerning this clone: An end of the junction differs from the germline gene, which may be a read error. The rearrangement uses TRBV7-9 and TRBJ1-1, with a weak D call TRBD1 (5 bases). Per germline, CDR1 SEHNR and CDR2 FQNEAQ (reference sequence). The CDR3 sequence is 14 residues long. In DNA, the CDR3 is TGTGCCAGCAGCTTCTCCGGGGCGGGGGGAGAGGAGCTCTTT. Its protein product is CASSFSGAGGEELF.

The chain recombines TRBV13 with TRBJ1-1; D is unclear. V dropped 5 bases and J dropped 3 bases, with 4 bases sitting between them. Germline lookup yields CDR1 PRHDT and CDR2 FYEKMQ (reference sequence). This CDR3 spans 11 amino acids. This CDR3 reads CASSGYTEAFF. In DNA, the CDR3 is TGTGCCAGCAGCGGATACACTGAAGCTTTCTTT.

This sequence joins TRBV9 and TRBJ2-7; maybe TRBD1 (6 bases). CDR1 is SGDLS and CDR2 is YYNGEE in the germline V gene. This CDR3 is 14 amino acids long. The V gene lost 4 bases and the J gene lost 4 bases, with 15 bases spanning the gap. CDR3 loop: CASSPLPGTYEQYF. DNA of the CDR3: TGTGCCAGCAGCCCCCTCCCCGGGACATACGAGCAGTACTTC.

V usage is TRBV28 and J usage is TRBJ1-5, with 11 bases matching TRBD1. The CDR3 has 18 amino acids. Germline lookup yields CDR1 MDHEN and CDR2 SYDVKM. Trimming cost V 6 bases and J 3 bases; bases outside gene matches: 13. The CDR3 coding sequence is TGTGCCAGCAGAGGACAGGGGGCGTCCCTAAACTTCAATCAGCCCCAGCATTTT. It codes for CASRGQGASLNFNQPQHF. The entire variable domain, with the rest obtained from reference TRBV28 and TRBJ1-5, is as follows: DVKVTQSSRYLVKRTGEKVFLECVQDMDHENMFWYRQDPGLGLRLIYFSYDVKMKEKGDIPEGYSVSREKKERFSLILESASTNQTSMYLCASRGQGASLNFNQPQHFGDGTRLSIL.